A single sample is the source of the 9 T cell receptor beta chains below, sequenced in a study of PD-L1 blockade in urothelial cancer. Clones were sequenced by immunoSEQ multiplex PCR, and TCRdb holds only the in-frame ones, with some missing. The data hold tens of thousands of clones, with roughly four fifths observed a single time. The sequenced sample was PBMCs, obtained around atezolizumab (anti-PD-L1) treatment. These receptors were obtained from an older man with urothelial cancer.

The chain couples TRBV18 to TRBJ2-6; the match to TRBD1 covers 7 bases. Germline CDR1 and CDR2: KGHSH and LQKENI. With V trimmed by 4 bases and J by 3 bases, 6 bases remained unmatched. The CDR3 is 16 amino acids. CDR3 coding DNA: TGTGCCAGCTCACTAAGGGGACAGCGTGGGGCCAACGTCCTGACTTTC. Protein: CASSLRGQRGANVLTF.

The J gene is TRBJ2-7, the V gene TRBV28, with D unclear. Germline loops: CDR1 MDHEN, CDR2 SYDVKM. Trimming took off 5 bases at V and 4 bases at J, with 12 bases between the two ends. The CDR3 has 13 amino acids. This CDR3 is CASSPSPPYEQYF. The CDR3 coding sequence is TGTGCCAGCAGTCCGTCCCCCCCTTACGAGCAGTACTTC.

Here the CDR3 DNA reads TGTGCCAGCCCGCGGGGGGAGGGGACGAGCAATCAGCCCCAGCATTTT. Protein product: CASPRGEGTSNQPQHF. The V gene is TRBV25-1, the J gene TRBJ1-5; D is perhaps TRBD1 (5 bases). Germline CDR1 is MGHDK and CDR2 is SYGVNS. The V gene lost 8 bases and the J gene lost 1 base, with 18 bases spanning the gap. This CDR3 has 16 residues.

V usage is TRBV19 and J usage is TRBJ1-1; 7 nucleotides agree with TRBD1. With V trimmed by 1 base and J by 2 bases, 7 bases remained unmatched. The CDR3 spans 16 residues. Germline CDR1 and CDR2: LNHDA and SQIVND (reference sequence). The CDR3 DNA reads TGTGCCAGTAGTATAGGACAGGGCTCCTCCAACACTGAAGCTTTCTTT. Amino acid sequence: CASSIGQGSSNTEAFF.

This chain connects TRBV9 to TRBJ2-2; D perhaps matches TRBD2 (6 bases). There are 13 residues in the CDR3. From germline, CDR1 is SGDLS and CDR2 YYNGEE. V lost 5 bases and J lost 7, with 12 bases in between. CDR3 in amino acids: CASRPSGSGELFF. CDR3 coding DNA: TGTGCCAGCAGGCCCTCCGGGAGCGGGGAGCTGTTTTTT.

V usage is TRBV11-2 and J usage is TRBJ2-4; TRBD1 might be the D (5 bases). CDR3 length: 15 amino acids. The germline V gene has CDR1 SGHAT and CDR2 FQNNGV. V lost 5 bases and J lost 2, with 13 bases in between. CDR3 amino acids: CASSVTDTPKNIQYF. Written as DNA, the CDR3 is TGTGCCAGCAGCGTGACAGATACCCCCAAAAACATTCAGTACTTC.

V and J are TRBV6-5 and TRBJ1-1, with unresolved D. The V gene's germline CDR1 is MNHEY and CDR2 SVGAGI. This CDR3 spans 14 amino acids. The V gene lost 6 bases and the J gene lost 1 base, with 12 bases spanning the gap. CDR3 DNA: TGTGCCAGCAGCCACCAACGGGGGAACACTGAAGCTTTCTTT. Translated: CASSHQRGNTEAFF.

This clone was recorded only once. CDR3 region: CASSTRGGQNYGYTF. DNA for the CDR3: TGTGCCAGCAGCACACGGGGGGGACAGAACTATGGCTACACCTTC. V and J are TRBV7-2 and TRBJ1-2; 7 nucleotides align to TRBD1. CDR3 length: 15 residues. J was trimmed by 2 bases and V by 5 bases; bases with no gene match: 8. Germline V CDR1 and CDR2: SGHTA, FQGNSA.

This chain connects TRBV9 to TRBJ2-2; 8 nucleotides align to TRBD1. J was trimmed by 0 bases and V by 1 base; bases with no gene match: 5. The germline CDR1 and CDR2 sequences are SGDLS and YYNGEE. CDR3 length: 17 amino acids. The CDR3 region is CASSVRAGGPNTGELFF. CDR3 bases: TGTGCCAGCAGCGTACGGGCAGGGGGCCCGAACACCGGGGAGCTGTTTTTT.